This T cell receptor (beta chain) was sequenced during a study of control samples from healthy donors and cancer patients. Profiled with immunoSEQ multiplex PCR; TCRdb holds only in-frame clones, not every one. The table includes under 450,000 clones, approximately 92% detected once. V lost 5 bases and J lost 0, with 11 bases in between. There are 14 residues in the CDR3. CDR1 and CDR2 from the germline V gene are MNHEY and SMNVEV (reference sequence). Sequenced: PBMCs. The TCR comes from a man aged 40-55 years with head and neck cancer. The chain carries TRBV27 and TRBJ2-7; D is unresolved. CDR3 DNA: TGTGCCAGCAGTCGGTCTGCGACCTCCTACGAGCAGTACTTC. It yields the protein CASSRSATSYEQYF.